This T cell receptor (beta chain) was observed in a study of cytomegalovirus exposure and HLA in healthy donors. For the study at large: The platform used for the 120 validation repertoires matched that of the 666 first-cohort repertoires, a later analysis reported.

Findings and limits, study-wide: The CMV antigen specificity of a few CMV-associated chains was confirmed through in vitro analysis. Reported performance of the classifier showed diagnosis of cytomegalovirus status with high specificity and sensitivity.

This clone appeared once. The target antigen is unknown. Separate from the 666-subject first cohort was the approximately 120-subject validation cohort, to which the donors belonged. Clones were sequenced by immunoSEQ multiplex PCR, and TCRdb holds only the in-frame ones, with some missing. Of about 220,000 clones listed, about nine tenths are singletons. The source is a woman in her late teens or twenties in good health and CMV-seronegative. Sample: PBMCs.

Here the CDR3 reads CASSPQTGNVRPYEQYF. The CDR3, as DNA: TGTGCCAGTAGTCCGCAAACAGGGAACGTACGCCCCTACGAGCAGTACTTC. The chain employs TRBV19 and TRBJ2-7, with D possibly matching TRBD1 (6 bases). This CDR3 region has 17 residues. The germline V gene has CDR1 LNHDA and CDR2 SQIVND (reference sequence). V was clipped by 5 bases and J by 2 bases, with 22 bases between them.